Listed here are 23 T cell receptor beta chains from one sample, sequenced in a study of T cell repertoires in cytomegalovirus infection. TCRdb passed the reads through MiXCR, listing each CDR3 protein once. The sample has approximately 630,000 distinct CDR3 sequences; less than 25% are singletons. The material sequenced was CD8+ T cells from PBMCs. These receptors came from a human donor in good health (CMV status not recorded). Some clones in this sample may be carry-over from other donors' samples.

This clonotype appeared many times. V gene TRBV7-9 combines with J gene TRBJ2-6, with 9 bases that match TRBD1. Unmatched junction bases numbered 4, after V lost 1 base and J lost 3 bases. The CDR3 is 17 amino acids. Germline assignment: CDR1 SEHNR and CDR2 FQNEAQ (reference sequence). The CDR3, as DNA: TGTGCCAGCAGCTTAGACAGGGGGCGTCTTGGGGCCAACGTCCTGACTTTC. It yields the protein CASSLDRGRLGANVLTF.

This clonotype was counted between two and nine times. The chain has TRBV20-1 and TRBJ1-5; tentative D call: TRBD1 (5 bases). Germline CDR1 DFQATT, CDR2 SNEGSKA (reference sequence). The germline V and J ends were trimmed by 3 bases and 3 bases, with 6 bases remaining between them. The CDR3 sequence is 12 residues long. The CDR3: CSASGANQPQHF. The CDR3, as DNA: TGCAGTGCTAGCGGGGCCAATCAGCCCCAGCATTTT.

This clonotype has a count of ten or more. The genes are TRBV7-2 and TRBJ2-7; D gene unclear. This CDR3 is 13 amino acids long. V gave up 3 bases and J gave up 2 bases, with 8 bases separating them. CDR1 is SGHTA and CDR2 is FQGNSA in the germline V gene. CDR3 residues: CASSFGTTYEQYV. The CDR3 DNA reads TGTGCCAGCAGCTTCGGCACTACCTACGAGCAGTACGTC.

This clonotype has a handful of counts. J is TRBJ2-5 and V is TRBV28; 12 bases fit TRBD2. This CDR3 contains 17 residues. The trim removed 1 base at V and 5 bases at J, leaving 8 bases unmatched. Germline loops: CDR1 MDHEN, CDR2 SYDVKM. Here the CDR3 reads CASSLLTSGGIGETQYF. For the CDR3, the DNA is TGTGCCAGCAGTTTATTGACTAGCGGGGGAATAGGGGAGACCCAGTACTTC.

The chain combines TRBV6-2 or TRBV6-3 with TRBJ2-7; maybe TRBD2 (5 bases). CDR1 is MNHEY, CDR2 SVGEGT, per germline. This CDR3 contains 15 residues. Trimming removed 8 bases at V and 0 bases at J, with 17 bases between. CDR3 in amino acids: CASHTVPGDSYEQYV. The CDR3 region has the DNA TGTGCCAGCCACACCGTACCCGGGGACTCCTACGAGCAGTACGTC.

This clonotype was seen repeatedly, ten times or more. This chain joins TRBV11-3 and TRBJ2-1; no definite D call. The CDR3 covers 13 residues. In germline, CDR1 is SGHNT, CDR2 YENEEA. V lost 5 bases and J 10 bases, leaving 15 bases between the germline ends. The CDR3: CASSPHSGSEQFF. CDR3 sequence (DNA): TGTGCCAGCAGCCCCCATTCGGGTTCCGAGCAGTTCTTC.

This clonotype occurred many times. The chain recombines TRBV4-2 with TRBJ1-5; D possibly corresponds to TRBD1 (6 bases). Per germline, CDR1 LGHNA and CDR2 YNFKEQ. This CDR3 contains 17 residues. V lost 0 bases and J 0 bases, leaving 12 bases between the germline ends. The CDR3 DNA is TGTGCCAGCAGCCAAGATTTTAGGGGGTATAGCAATCAGCCCCAGCATTTT. Amino acid sequence: CASSQDFRGYSNQPQHF.

This clonotype has more than one count but fewer than ten. This rearrangement joins TRBV20-1 to TRBJ2-3; D may match TRBD1 or TRBD2 (5 bases each). The CDR3 length is 13 residues. Germline V gene data show CDR1 as DFQATT and CDR2 as SNEGSKA (reference sequence). V lost 6 bases and J lost 4, with 14 bases in between. CDR3 in DNA: TGCAGTGCCAGGGACCGAGGGCCAGATACGCAGTATTTT. Amino acids: CSARDRGPDTQYF.

This sequence joins TRBV19 and TRBJ1-1; D is ambiguous. In germline, CDR1 is LNHDA, CDR2 SQIVND (reference sequence). V was trimmed by 3 bases and J by 10 bases, leaving 15 bases between them. This CDR3 contains 13 residues. The CDR3 region has the DNA TGTGCCAGTAGTATTGACTCCCTCGTGGGAGCTTTCTTT. Translation gives CASSIDSLVGAFF. Full variable domain (missing parts from reference TRBV19 and TRBJ1-1): DGGITQSPKYLFRKEGQNVTLSCEQNLNHDAMYWYRQDPGQGLRLIYYSQIVNDFQKGDIAEGYSVSREKKESFPLTVTSAQKNPTAFYLCASSIDSLVGAFFGQGTRLTVV.

This rearrangement joins TRBV6-6 to TRBJ2-3; D call uncertain. The CDR3 loop spans 15 amino acids. Germline lookup yields CDR1 MNHNY and CDR2 SVGAGI (reference sequence). The ends were cut back, 0 bases at V and 0 bases at J, with 7 bases in the middle. In nucleotides, the CDR3 is TGTGCCAGCAGTTACTCAGTATCTAGCACAGATACGCAGTATTTT. Its protein product is CASSYSVSSTDTQYF.

The rearrangement links TRBV24-1 to TRBJ2-5; tentatively, D is TRBD2 (7 bases). Trimming stripped 12 bases from V and 4 bases from J, with 20 bases between. Per the germline V gene, CDR1 is KGHDR and CDR2 is SFDVKD. The CDR3 consists of 14 residues. The CDR3 nucleotides read TGTGCCCCTCCGGGGGGCGGGCCCAGAGAGACCCAGTACTTC. Protein product: CAPPGGGPRETQYF.

This clonotype was detected a few times. V is TRBV7-9 and J is TRBJ2-6, with D unclear. This CDR3 has 17 amino acids. The V gene's germline CDR1 is SEHNR and CDR2 FQNEAQ (reference sequence). Trimming cost V 2 bases and J 1 base, with 12 bases left between them. The CDR3 is CASSLSLYASGANVLTF. In nucleotides, the CDR3 is TGTGCCAGCAGCTTATCGCTGTACGCTTCTGGGGCCAACGTCCTGACTTTC.

This clonotype occurred a few times. This chain's CDR3 is CASSGTGLSGNTIYF. CDR3 coding DNA: TGTGCCAGCAGCGGGACAGGTCTATCTGGAAACACCATATATTTT. V and J are TRBV7-9 and TRBJ1-3; 8 bases fit TRBD1. The V and J ends lost 5 bases and 1 base, in that order; junction bases with no gene match: 4. Germline assignment: CDR1 SEHNR and CDR2 FQNEAQ (reference sequence). This CDR3 has 15 residues.

The chain has TRBV28 and TRBJ2-7; a possible D gene is TRBD1 (5 bases). Germline CDR1 MDHEN, CDR2 SYDVKM. This CDR3 contains 13 residues. V lost 6 bases and J lost 7, with 16 bases in between. The CDR3 reads CASRSSRAQEQYV. CDR3 nucleotide sequence: TGTGCCAGCAGATCCTCCAGGGCGCAGGAGCAGTACGTC.

V and J are TRBV13 and TRBJ1-6; TRBD1 is a possible D gene (6 bases). Germline V gene data show CDR1 as PRHDT and CDR2 as FYEKMQ (reference sequence). V was cut by 3 bases and J by 10 bases, with 16 bases left in between. The CDR3 extends over 15 amino acids. The CDR3 bases are TGTGCCAGCAGCTTTTCAGGGGACTCGGGATCACCCCTCCACTTT. Residues: CASSFSGDSGSPLHF.

V is TRBV20-1 and J is TRBJ2-1, with 7 bases lining up with TRBD2. The CDR3 has 15 amino acids. Germline V lookup: CDR1 DFQATT, CDR2 SNEGSKA (reference sequence). The trim removed 6 bases at V and 2 bases at J, leaving 10 bases unmatched. The DNA for the CDR3 is TGCAGTGCCCCTCCACTAAGCGGGGCCTACAATGAGCAGTTCTTC. Protein product: CSAPPLSGAYNEQFF.

This clonotype was counted at least ten times. This chain links TRBV5-4 with TRBJ2-3; TRBD1 might be the D (5 bases). Trimming removed 0 bases from V and 4 bases from J, with 9 bases in between. CDR3 length equals 14 residues. The V gene's germline CDR1 is SGHNT and CDR2 YYREEE (reference sequence). This CDR3 is CASSLEGVPDTQYF. The CDR3 DNA reads TGTGCCAGCAGCTTGGAAGGGGTCCCAGATACGCAGTATTTT.

This clonotype was seen a handful of times. J is TRBJ1-2 and V is TRBV4-2, with TRBD1 identical over 9 bases. The germline V gene encodes CDR1 LGHNA and CDR2 YNFKEQ. J lost 4 bases, V lost 1 base, and 10 bases had no gene match. The CDR3 runs to 17 residues. The CDR3 DNA reads as TGTGCCAGCAGCCAAGTAGCTCTGCGACAGGGGGTCTATGGCTACACCTTC. Translated: CASSQVALRQGVYGYTF.

This clonotype was detected many times. The genes are TRBV7-2 and TRBJ2-1; 13 bases agree with TRBD2. Germline trimming cut 6 bases from V and 9 bases from J; bases unmatched to any gene: 8. The CDR3 totals 15 residues. In germline, CDR1 is SGHTA, CDR2 FQGNSA. CDR3 in amino acids: CASRTTSGGAGEQFF. In DNA form, the CDR3 reads TGTGCCAGCAGGACAACTAGCGGGGGGGCCGGTGAGCAGTTCTTC.

This clonotype was seen a few times. The V call is TRBV10-1, the J call TRBJ2-2; D may be TRBD1 (5 bases). Trimming took 3 bases from V and 3 from J, leaving 14 bases between them. The CDR3 has 16 residues. From germline, CDR1 is WNHNN and CDR2 SYGVQD (reference sequence). The CDR3 DNA follows: TGCGCCAGCAGTGAACATCAGGACATCCACACCGGGGAGCTGTTTTTT. Translated, it gives CASSEHQDIHTGELFF.

The chain uses TRBV6-6 and TRBJ2-1; TRBD1 matches 10 bases. Per the germline V gene, CDR1 is MNHNY and CDR2 is SVGAGI (reference sequence). V dropped 7 bases and J dropped 5; count of bases not matched to a gene: 14. This CDR3 region has 17 residues. DNA for the CDR3: TGTGCCAGCAACTACCCCCCGACAGGGGGCCTAGACAATGAGCAGTTCTTC. It yields the protein CASNYPPTGGLDNEQFF.

The chain recombines TRBV11-3 with TRBJ2-2; 12 nucleotides agree with TRBD2. Germline CDR1 reads SGHNT; CDR2 reads YENEEA. The V and J ends lost 4 bases and 7 bases, in that order; junction bases with no gene match: 7. CDR3 length equals 16 residues. The CDR3 nucleotides read TGTGCCAGCAGCTCATGGACTAGCGGGGAGGTCGGGGAGCTGTTTTTT. Translating gives CASSSWTSGEVGELFF.

The sample holds a few counts of this clonotype. V is TRBV7-9 and J is TRBJ2-2, with D perhaps TRBD2 (6 bases). In germline, CDR1 is SEHNR, CDR2 FQNEAQ (reference sequence). Trimming pared 7 bases from V and 6 bases from J, leaving 12 bases between. This CDR3 has 13 residues. Here the CDR3 reads CASITRGAGELFF. The CDR3 DNA is TGTGCCAGCATTACGCGGGGTGCCGGGGAGCTGTTTTTT.